The rows below give T cell receptor beta chains drawn from one sample of a study of blood T cell repertoires in COVID-19. TCRdb's copy holds only in-frame clones and misses some; the assay was immunoSEQ multiplex PCR. The data contain approximately 57,000 clones, more than 75% of them singletons. The sample was peripheral blood. These receptors were taken from a man in his fifties or sixties with acute or convalescent COVID-19. The CDR3 runs from the conserved cysteine through the conserved F or W. A D gene is named only where the DNA matches it firmly. The size entry is marked missing in some rows and otherwise reads once, few, many or a size class.

V gene	clone size	J gene	D gene	CDR3 DNA	CDR3 protein
TRBV9	once	TRBJ1-6	TRBD1	TGTGCCAGCAGCGTCCCCGACGGGACAGGGCATTCACCCCTCCACTTT	CASSVPDGTGHSPLHF
TRBV3-1/TRBV3-2	-	TRBJ2-1	-	TGTGCCAGCAGCCAATCTAGCTCCCGAGACAATGAGCAGTTCTTC	CASSQSSSRDNEQFF
TRBV6-6	-	TRBJ1-4	-	TGTGCCAGCAGTAGAATACAGGGAACTAATGAAAAACTGTTTTTT	CASSRIQGTNEKLFF
TRBV6-5	-	TRBJ2-7	-	TGTGCCAGCAGTTACTCGAACAACTACGAGCAGTACTTC	CASSYSNNYEQYF
TRBV5-4	-	TRBJ1-1	TRBD1	TGTGCCAGCAGCAGTTCCGGGACAGGGGGGACTGAAGCTTTCTTT	CASSSSGTGGTEAFF
TRBV19	-	TRBJ1-1	-	TGTGCCAGTAGGTACACCATTGAAGCTTTCTTT	CASRYTIEAFF
TRBV7-6	-	TRBJ2-7	-	TGTGCCAGCAGCTTAAGTCAGGGCGTTTACGAGCAGTACTTC	CASSLSQGVYEQYF
TRBV14	-	TRBJ1-6	TRBD1	TGTGCCAGCAGCCAAGACGGGCGGGACAGGGGCGTAAATTCACCCCTCCACTTT	CASSQDGRDRGVNSPLHF
TRBV11-2	-	TRBJ2-7	-	TGTGCCAGCAGCCTCGGAGCCGCCCTCTCCTACGAGCAGTACTTC	CASSLGAALSYEQYF
TRBV5-3	-	TRBJ2-2	-	TGTGCCAGAAGCGGCAGGGACACCGGGGAGCTGTTTTTT	CARSGRDTGELFF
TRBV6-5	-	TRBJ1-6	-	TGTGCCAGCAGTTACTCGATGGTGACAGGCAATTCACCCCTCCACTTT	CASSYSMVTGNSPLHF
TRBV9	-	TRBJ2-3	-	TGTGCCAGCAGCGTGGAGGACAGCCTCACAGATACGCAGTATTTT	CASSVEDSLTDTQYF
TRBV7-2	-	TRBJ1-2	TRBD1	TGTGCCAGCAGCTTACCACCGGGACAGGGATATGGCTACACCTTC	CASSLPPGQGYGYTF